This T cell receptor (beta chain) derives from a study of spatial heterogeneity in lung cancer. Overall study: A consistent excess of beta-chain over alpha-chain sequences was detected.

The CDR3 is made up of 15 amino acids. Germline values: CDR1 LGHDT, CDR2 YNNKEL (reference sequence). Trimming took off 4 bases at V and 0 bases at J, with 10 bases between the two ends. Every individual TCR cDNA molecule carried its own unique molecular identifier, which allowed correction of PCR and sequencing errors. One entry per CDR3 protein results from TCRdb running MiXCR on the 5' RACE reads. The sample gives 35,000 to 40,000 distinct CDR3 sequences, approximately 6.8% of which show up once; 25% to 30% is in the top ten. Stated time point: sample taken at primary tumor resection. The donors comprised about 65 untreated early-stage non-small cell lung cancer patients. Sequencing covered unsorted whole RNA taken from tumor, nontumor lung or frozen PBMC.

The source of this sequence is a female donor with early-stage non-small cell lung cancer. V is TRBV3-1 and J is TRBJ2-1, with D uncertain. Material: PBMCs, obtained at surgery. The CDR3 protein is CASSPTRSSYNEQFF. The CDR3 DNA sequence: TGTGCCAGCAGCCCCACCAGGAGCTCCTACAATGAGCAGTTCTTC.